This is a list of T cell receptor beta chains from one sample in a study of T cell changes during pregnancy in multiple sclerosis. The data were produced by immunoSEQ multiplex PCR, yet TCRdb's version contains in-frame clones alone and is incomplete. Of around 84,000 clones listed, nearly 95% are singletons. The material was peripheral blood, obtained in the second trimester of pregnancy. All receptors come from a female donor in good health, enrolled as a control in a pregnancy study. Each CDR3 is given with its conserved first and last residue. The order of the fields is D gene, V gene, J gene, clone size, CDR3 protein, CDR3 DNA. A D gene is named only where the DNA matches it firmly. Size values are once, few and many counts, or a class for expanded clones, and some rows have none.

d_gene: NA
v_gene: TRBV19
j_gene: TRBJ2-3
abundance: once
CDR3aa: CASRISGWGTDTQYF
CDR3nt: TGTGCCAGTAGGATTTCAGGGTGGGGCACAGATACGCAGTATTTT

d_gene: TRBD1
v_gene: TRBV6-5
j_gene: TRBJ2-3
abundance: NA
CDR3aa: CASSDRGRTDTQYF
CDR3nt: TGTGCCAGCAGCGACAGGGGGCGCACAGATACGCAGTATTTT

d_gene: NA
v_gene: TRBV28
j_gene: TRBJ1-5
abundance: NA
CDR3aa: CASSDRSSNQPQHF
CDR3nt: TGTGCCAGCAGCGACAGGTCGAGCAATCAGCCCCAGCATTTT

d_gene: NA
v_gene: TRBV9
j_gene: TRBJ2-1
abundance: NA
CDR3aa: CASSVGAQPGNEQFF
CDR3nt: TGTGCCAGCAGCGTAGGAGCGCAACCGGGCAATGAGCAGTTCTTC

d_gene: TRBD2
v_gene: TRBV19
j_gene: TRBJ2-1
abundance: NA
CDR3aa: CASRGLGIMGNEQFF
CDR3nt: TGTGCCAGTAGGGGACTAGGAATAATGGGGAATGAGCAGTTCTTC

d_gene: NA
v_gene: TRBV5-1
j_gene: TRBJ2-2
abundance: NA
CDR3aa: CASSLAGSNTGELFF
CDR3nt: TGCGCCAGCAGCTTGGCTGGCAGTAACACCGGGGAGCTGTTTTTT

d_gene: TRBD1
v_gene: TRBV29-1
j_gene: TRBJ2-1
abundance: NA
CDR3aa: CSVPGQEVGNEQFF
CDR3nt: TGCAGCGTCCCGGGACAGGAGGTTGGGAATGAGCAGTTCTTC

d_gene: TRBD1
v_gene: TRBV7-2
j_gene: TRBJ2-7
abundance: NA
CDR3aa: CASSLPGQGSEQYF
CDR3nt: TGTGCCAGCAGCTTACCGGGACAGGGGAGCGAGCAGTACTTC

d_gene: NA
v_gene: TRBV2
j_gene: TRBJ2-3
abundance: NA
CDR3aa: CASSGSGFLVDTQYF
CDR3nt: TGTGCCAGCAGTGGCTCCGGGTTTCTGGTAGATACGCAGTATTTT

d_gene: TRBD1
v_gene: TRBV6-6
j_gene: TRBJ1-6
abundance: NA
CDR3aa: CASNLKGQGASPLHF
CDR3nt: TGTGCCAGCAATTTGAAAGGACAGGGGGCTTCACCCCTCCACTTT

d_gene: NA
v_gene: TRBV6-1
j_gene: TRBJ1-5
abundance: NA
CDR3aa: CASSPTVSNQPQHF
CDR3nt: TGTGCCAGCAGTCCGACAGTTAGCAATCAGCCCCAGCATTTT

d_gene: NA
v_gene: TRBV2
j_gene: TRBJ1-1
abundance: NA
CDR3aa: CASRAGSVNTEAFF
CDR3nt: TGTGCCAGCAGGGCAGGGTCGGTGAACACTGAAGCTTTCTTT

d_gene: TRBD2
v_gene: TRBV29-1
j_gene: TRBJ2-3
abundance: NA
CDR3aa: CSVEDRGGRSTDTQYF
CDR3nt: TGCAGCGTTGAAGATCGAGGCGGGAGATCAACAGATACGCAGTATTTT

d_gene: TRBD1
v_gene: TRBV27
j_gene: TRBJ2-7
abundance: NA
CDR3aa: CASSRPVTGGYEQYF
CDR3nt: TGTGCCAGCAGCCGACCCGTGACAGGGGGCTACGAGCAGTACTTC

d_gene: NA
v_gene: TRBV5-1
j_gene: TRBJ1-2
abundance: NA
CDR3aa: CASSPVAQVNYGYTF
CDR3nt: TGCGCCAGCAGCCCAGTAGCGCAAGTTAACTATGGCTACACCTTC

d_gene: TRBD2
v_gene: TRBV10-1
j_gene: TRBJ2-7
abundance: NA
CDR3aa: CPRGGDYEQYF
CDR3nt: TGCCCCCGCGGGGGGGACTACGAGCAGTACTTC

d_gene: TRBD1
v_gene: TRBV28
j_gene: TRBJ2-5
abundance: NA
CDR3aa: CASSKTGIETQYF
CDR3nt: TGTGCCAGCAGTAAGACAGGGATAGAGACCCAGTACTTC

d_gene: NA
v_gene: TRBV25-1
j_gene: TRBJ2-5
abundance: NA
CDR3aa: CASSPSEYRPSETQYF
CDR3nt: TGTGCCAGCAGTCCCTCGGAGTATCGGCCATCGGAGACCCAGTACTTC

d_gene: NA
v_gene: TRBV5-4
j_gene: TRBJ1-4
abundance: NA
CDR3aa: CASSTTEATNEKLFF
CDR3nt: TGTGCCAGCAGCACGACAGAAGCAACTAATGAAAAACTGTTTTTT

d_gene: TRBD2
v_gene: TRBV5-4
j_gene: TRBJ2-5
abundance: NA
CDR3aa: CASSPQAGGGETQYF
CDR3nt: TGTGCCAGCAGCCCGCAAGCGGGAGGGGGAGAGACCCAGTACTTC

d_gene: TRBD1
v_gene: TRBV11-2
j_gene: TRBJ1-2
abundance: NA
CDR3aa: CASILDREDGYTF
CDR3nt: TGTGCCAGCATCTTGGACAGGGAGGATGGCTACACCTTC

d_gene: NA
v_gene: TRBV27
j_gene: TRBJ2-1
abundance: NA
CDR3aa: CASSLGPDMEQFF
CDR3nt: TGTGCCAGCAGTTTAGGGCCAGACATGGAGCAGTTCTTC

d_gene: TRBD1
v_gene: TRBV15
j_gene: TRBJ2-5
abundance: NA
CDR3aa: CATSEGTGAIAETQYF
CDR3nt: TGTGCCACCAGCGAGGGGACAGGGGCTATTGCGGAGACCCAGTACTTC

d_gene: NA
v_gene: TRBV5-4
j_gene: TRBJ2-5
abundance: NA
CDR3aa: CASSLGSGSGETQYF
CDR3nt: TGTGCCAGCAGCTTGGGGAGTGGGAGCGGAGAGACCCAGTACTTC

d_gene: TRBD2
v_gene: TRBV18
j_gene: TRBJ2-5
abundance: NA
CDR3aa: CASSPSASGRVETQYF
CDR3nt: TGTGCCAGCTCACCATCCGCTAGCGGGAGGGTTGAGACCCAGTACTTC

d_gene: NA
v_gene: TRBV29-1
j_gene: TRBJ2-5
abundance: NA
CDR3aa: CSVTTPDSSKETQYF
CDR3nt: TGCAGCGTTACAACCCCGGACAGTTCTAAAGAGACCCAGTACTTC

d_gene: NA
v_gene: TRBV2
j_gene: TRBJ2-5
abundance: NA
CDR3aa: CASSTRLYQETQYF
CDR3nt: TGTGCCAGCAGTACTCGTCTATACCAAGAGACCCAGTACTTC

d_gene: NA
v_gene: TRBV28
j_gene: TRBJ1-5
abundance: NA
CDR3aa: CAYPGRNQPQHF
CDR3nt: TGTGCCTACCCCGGGAGGAATCAGCCCCAGCATTTT

d_gene: NA
v_gene: TRBV2
j_gene: TRBJ1-1
abundance: NA
CDR3aa: CASSVSGRTEAFF
CDR3nt: TGTGCCAGCAGTGTATCAGGGCGGACTGAAGCTTTCTTT

d_gene: NA
v_gene: TRBV28
j_gene: TRBJ1-1
abundance: NA
CDR3aa: CASSLFGEMAEAFF
CDR3nt: TGTGCCAGCAGTTTATTCGGGGAGATGGCTGAAGCTTTCTTT

d_gene: TRBD2
v_gene: TRBV5-1
j_gene: TRBJ2-1
abundance: NA
CDR3aa: CASSLNTGTSGYNEQFF
CDR3nt: TGCGCCAGCAGCTTGAACACCGGGACTAGCGGGTACAATGAGCAGTTCTTC

d_gene: NA
v_gene: TRBV7-2
j_gene: TRBJ2-7
abundance: NA
CDR3aa: CASSLDDRRLVEQYF
CDR3nt: TGTGCCAGCAGCTTAGACGACAGGCGCCTGGTGGAGCAGTACTTC

d_gene: NA
v_gene: TRBV6-4
j_gene: TRBJ1-5
abundance: NA
CDR3aa: CASSDTGNQPQHF
CDR3nt: TGTGCCAGCAGTGACACTGGCAATCAGCCCCAGCATTTT

d_gene: NA
v_gene: TRBV2
j_gene: TRBJ2-7
abundance: NA
CDR3aa: CASSYTPYEQYF
CDR3nt: TGTGCCAGCAGTTACACCCCCTACGAGCAGTACTTC